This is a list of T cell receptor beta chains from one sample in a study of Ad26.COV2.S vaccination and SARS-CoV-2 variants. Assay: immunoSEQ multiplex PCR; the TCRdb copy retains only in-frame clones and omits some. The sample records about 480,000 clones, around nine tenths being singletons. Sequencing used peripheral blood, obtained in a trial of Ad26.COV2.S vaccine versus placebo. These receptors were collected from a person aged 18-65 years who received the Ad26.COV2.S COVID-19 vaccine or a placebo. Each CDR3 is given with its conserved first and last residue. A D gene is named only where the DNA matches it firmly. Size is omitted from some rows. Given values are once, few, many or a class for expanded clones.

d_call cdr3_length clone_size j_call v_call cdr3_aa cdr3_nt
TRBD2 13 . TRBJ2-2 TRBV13 CASGLAGGGELFF TGTGCCAGCGGACTAGCGGGGGGCGGGGAGCTGTTTTTT
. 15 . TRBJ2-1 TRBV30 CAWSRAGPTVGEQFF TGTGCCTGGAGTAGAGCAGGCCCGACAGTCGGGGAGCAGTTCTTC
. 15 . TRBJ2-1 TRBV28 CASSLFGPGGRGAFF TGTGCCAGCAGTTTATTCGGGCCGGGGGGCCGGGGTGCGTTCTTC
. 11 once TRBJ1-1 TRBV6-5 CASIGGTEAFF TGTGCCAGCATCGGGGGGACTGAAGCTTTCTTT
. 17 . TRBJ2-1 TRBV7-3 CASSLMRGSGTYNEQFF TGTGCCAGCAGCTTAATGCGCGGGTCTGGAACCTACAATGAGCAGTTCTTC
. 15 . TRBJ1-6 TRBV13 CASSLGNFKGSPLHF TGTGCCAGCAGCTTAGGGAATTTTAAGGGTTCACCCCTCCACTTT
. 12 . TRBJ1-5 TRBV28 CASSLDRQPQHF TGTGCCAGCAGTTTGGACCGTCAGCCCCAGCATTTT
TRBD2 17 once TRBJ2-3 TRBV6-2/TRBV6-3 CASSYPGREAITDTQYF TGTGCCAGCAGTTACCCCGGGCGGGAGGCTATCACAGATACGCAGTATTTT
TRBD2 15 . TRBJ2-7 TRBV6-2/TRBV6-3 CASSYFGLAGGEQYF TGTGCCAGCAGTTACTTCGGACTAGCGGGAGGCGAGCAGTACTTC
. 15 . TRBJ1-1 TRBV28 CASSLTGIQQPEAFF TGTGCCAGCAGTTTAACGGGGATCCAACAGCCAGAAGCTTTCTTT
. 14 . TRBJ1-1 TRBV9 CASSVAVGAAEAFF TGTGCCAGCAGCGTAGCTGTGGGGGCCGCTGAAGCTTTCTTT
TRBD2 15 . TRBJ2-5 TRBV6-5 CASSLGLSLVETQYF TGTGCCAGCAGCCTGGGACTATCTTTAGTGGAGACCCAGTACTTC
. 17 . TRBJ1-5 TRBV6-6 CASSHANRGTSNQPQHF TGTGCCAGCAGTCACGCTAACCGCGGGACTAGCAATCAGCCCCAGCATTTT
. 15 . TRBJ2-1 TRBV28 CASGHRTTLYNEQFF TGTGCCAGCGGCCACCGGACTACCCTTTACAATGAGCAGTTCTTC
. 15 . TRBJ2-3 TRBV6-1 CASSDGGVSTDTQYF TGTGCCAGCAGTGACGGGGGAGTCAGCACAGATACGCAGTATTTT
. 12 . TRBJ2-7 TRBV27 CASSQRVYEQYF TGTGCCAGCAGTCAAAGGGTCTACGAGCAGTACTTC
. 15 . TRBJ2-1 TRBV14 CASSQRDWLYNEQFF TGTGCCAGCAGCCAACGGGACTGGTTGTACAATGAGCAGTTCTTC
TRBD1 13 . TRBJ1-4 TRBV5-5 CASSETGDEKLFF TGTGCCAGCAGCGAAACAGGGGACGAAAAACTGTTTTTT
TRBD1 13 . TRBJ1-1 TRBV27 CASSWTGSTEAFF TGTGCCAGCAGTTGGACAGGGAGCACTGAAGCTTTCTTT
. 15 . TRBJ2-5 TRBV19 CASSWGLRHQETQYF TGTGCCAGTAGTTGGGGTCTTCGACATCAAGAGACCCAGTACTTC
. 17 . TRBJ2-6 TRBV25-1 CASSASQEGGGANVLTF TGTGCCAGCAGTGCATCACAGGAGGGCGGTGGGGCCAACGTCCTGACTTTC
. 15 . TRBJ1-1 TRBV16 CASSPLLPMNTEAFF TGTGCCAGCAGCCCCCTTTTACCGATGAACACTGAAGCTTTCTTT
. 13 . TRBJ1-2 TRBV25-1 CASSESDRYGYTF TGTGCCAGCAGTGAATCGGACCGTTATGGCTACACCTTC
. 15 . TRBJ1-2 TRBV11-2 CASSQGQGSYYGYTF TGTGCCAGCAGCCAAGGGCAGGGGTCATACTATGGCTACACCTTC
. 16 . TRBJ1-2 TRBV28 CASSLSNPGRHYGYTF TGTGCCAGCAGTTTATCGAATCCGGGACGTCACTATGGCTACACCTTC
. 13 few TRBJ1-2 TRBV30 CAWSIKASYGYTF TGTGCCTGGAGCATAAAGGCGTCCTATGGCTACACCTTC
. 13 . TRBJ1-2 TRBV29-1 CSVGGAARYGYTF TGCAGCGTCGGGGGTGCGGCACGGTATGGCTACACCTTC
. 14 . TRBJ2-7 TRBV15 CATSRGLVVGEQYF TGTGCCACCAGCAGAGGTTTAGTAGTGGGCGAGCAGTACTTC
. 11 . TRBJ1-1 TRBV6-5 CASRGDTEAFF TGTGCCAGCCGAGGGGACACTGAAGCTTTCTTT
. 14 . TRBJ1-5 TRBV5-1 CASSLEGVGQPQHF TGCGCCAGCAGCTTGGAGGGTGTCGGACAGCCCCAGCATTTT
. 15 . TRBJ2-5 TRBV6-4 CASSDSRPGQETQYF TGTGCCAGCAGTGACTCTCGTCCAGGGCAAGAGACCCAGTACTTC
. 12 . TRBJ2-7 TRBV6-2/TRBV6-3 CASSHSTYEQYF TGTGCCAGCAGCCACTCGACCTACGAGCAGTACTTC